One and the same sample provided the 18 T cell receptor beta chains below, sequenced in a study of type 1 and type 2 diabetes patients. PCR was run on genomic DNA. Multiplex PCR with 30 forward and 13 reverse primers amplified the TCR beta CDR3. TCRdb analysed the multiplex PCR reads with MiXCR anew, one entry per CDR3 protein. This repertoire shows 270,000 or so distinct CDR3 sequences, around 47% found once; its top ten account for roughly 15%. The sample consisted of peripheral blood mononuclear cells (PBMCs). The receptors here all came from a man between 18 and 35 years old with type 2 diabetes.

The chain has TRBV5-5 and TRBJ1-1, with no clear D. The V end lost 3 bases, the J end lost 8 bases, and 8 bases lay between the germline ends. CDR1 and CDR2 (germline): SGHKS, YYEKEE (reference sequence). The CDR3 length is 11 residues. The CDR3 sequence is CASSSSPEAFF. CDR3 nucleotide sequence: TGTGCCAGCAGCTCATCTCCCGAAGCTTTCTTT.

This clonotype has a single count. The genes are TRBV7-2 and TRBJ2-1; D could derive from TRBD1 or TRBD2 (5 bases each). The V and J ends lost 8 bases and 8 bases respectively, with 19 bases between them. The CDR3 is 14 residues long. Germline V lookup: CDR1 SGHTA, CDR2 FQGNSA. The CDR3 DNA reads as TGTGCCAGCGCCTCGCCGGGGCCCCTAGATGAGCAGTTCTTC. It yields the protein CASASPGPLDEQFF.

J is TRBJ2-2 and V is TRBV10-3, with D perhaps TRBD2 (6 bases). The V end lost 5 bases, the J end lost 6 bases, and 13 bases lay between the germline ends. CDR3 length equals 14 residues. CDR1 and CDR2 (germline): ENHRY, SYGVKD. This CDR3 is CAISRDLGAGELFF. The DNA of the CDR3 is TGTGCCATCAGTCGGGACTTAGGGGCCGGGGAGCTGTTTTTT.

The chain joins TRBV27 to TRBJ2-7; 7 positions agree with TRBD2. V lost 3 bases to trimming and J lost 4 bases; unmatched junction nucleotides: 6. Germline V gives CDR1 MNHEY, CDR2 SMNVEV (reference sequence). The CDR3 has 14 residues. In nucleotides, the CDR3 is TGTGCCAGCAGTTTCGCCGCGGGAGCTTACGAGCAGTACTTC. Translated: CASSFAAGAYEQYF.

The J gene is TRBJ1-2, the V gene TRBV25-1; unclear D gene. V dropped 3 bases and J dropped 3 bases, with 5 bases sitting between them. CDR1 and CDR2 (germline): MGHDK, SYGVNS. This CDR3 region has 12 residues. Here the CDR3 DNA reads TGTGCCAGCAGTGATTTAGACTATGGCTACACCTTC. This gives the protein CASSDLDYGYTF.

V gene TRBV12-3 or TRBV12-4 combines with J gene TRBJ2-2; a weak D match, TRBD2 (6 bases). Between the trimmed V and J ends, which lost 6 bases and 1 base, there was a span of 12 bases. The CDR3 loop spans 15 amino acids. The CDR3 sequence: CASSVRTKNTGELFF. CDR3 DNA: TGTGCCAGCAGCGTCCGGACTAAGAACACCGGGGAGCTGTTTTTT.

The chain has TRBV15 and TRBJ1-1; no definite D call. The CDR3 totals 11 residues. Germline V gives CDR1 LNHNV, CDR2 YYDKDF (reference sequence). Trimming left V 6 bases short and J 8 bases short, with 10 bases between. CDR3: CATSDGREAFF. In DNA, the CDR3 is TGTGCCACCAGTGACGGGAGAGAAGCTTTCTTT. Variable domain in full (rest from reference TRBV15 and TRBJ1-1): DAMVIQNPRYQVTQFGKPVTLSCSQTLNHNVMYWYQQKSSQAPKLLFHYYDKDFNNEADTPDNFQSRRPNTSFCFLDIRSPGLGDTAMYLCATSDGREAFFGQGTRLTVV.

Only a few counts were recorded for this clonotype. The chain joins TRBV10-3 to TRBJ2-3; the match to TRBD2 covers 12 bases. Trimming at V came to 5 bases and at J to 0 bases, leaving 9 bases not matched to a gene. Germline-derived CDR1 and CDR2 are ENHRY and SYGVKD. The CDR3 covers 18 residues. The CDR3 DNA is TGTGCCATCAGTATCCTAGCGGGAGGGACCCCTAGCACAGATACGCAGTATTTT. Residues: CAISILAGGTPSTDTQYF.

The chain has TRBV30 and TRBJ2-7; 9 bases fit TRBD1. This CDR3 comprises 12 residues. CDR1 is GTSNPN and CDR2 is SVGIG in the germline V gene (reference sequence). Trimming removed 5 bases from V and 5 bases from J; junction bases left unmatched: 4. The CDR3 here is CAWGDRDDEQYF. CDR3 DNA sequence: TGTGCCTGGGGGGACAGGGACGACGAGCAGTACTTC. The full variable domain, its missing parts supplied by reference TRBV30 and TRBJ2-7, is SQTIHQWPATLVQPVGSPLSLECTVEGTSNPNLYWYRQAAGRGLQLLFYSVGIGQISSEVPQNLSASRPQDRQFILSSKKLLLSDSGFYLCAWGDRDDEQYFGPGTRLTVT.

V and J are TRBV27 and TRBJ1-1, with TRBD1 matching over 8 bases. V trimming: 7 bases; J trimming: 4 bases; junction bases outside the gene matches: 8. Germline V gene sequence: CDR1 MNHEY, CDR2 SMNVEV (reference sequence). The CDR3 totals 14 residues. The CDR3 loop reads CASTPRTGSTEAFF. CDR3 coding DNA: TGTGCCAGCACTCCGAGGACAGGGAGCACTGAAGCTTTCTTT.

The chain has TRBV6-5 and TRBJ2-1; 8 positions match TRBD2. Germline CDR1 is MNHEY and CDR2 is SVGAGI. The CDR3 consists of 17 residues. V was pared by 5 bases and J by 2 bases, with 11 bases of the junction left unmatched. The CDR3 protein is CASSPILSGLAYNEQFF. The CDR3 DNA sequence: TGTGCCAGCAGTCCGATCCTTTCGGGACTAGCCTACAATGAGCAGTTCTTC.

This sequence joins TRBV28 and TRBJ1-4; D is uncertain. The ends were cut back, 6 bases at V and 7 bases at J, with 15 bases in the middle. The CDR3 is 14 residues long. Germline V lookup: CDR1 MDHEN, CDR2 SYDVKM. The CDR3 sequence: CASRPTVVGEKLFF. The CDR3 DNA sequence: TGTGCCAGCAGACCTACGGTAGTGGGTGAAAAACTGTTTTTT.

The gene calls are TRBV5-1 and TRBJ1-1; 10 bases are shared with TRBD1. The CDR3 is 16 residues long. Germline trimming cut 0 bases from V and 6 bases from J; bases unmatched to any gene: 8. Germline V gene sequence: CDR1 SGHRS, CDR2 YFSETQ. The CDR3 DNA reads TGCGCCAGCAGCTTGGGACAGGGGGCGCGCTTGGCTGAAGCTTTCTTT. It specifies CASSLGQGARLAEAFF.

This clonotype was seen ten or more times. CDR3: CASSLGSAYEQYF. The CDR3 nucleotides read TGCGCCAGCAGCTTGGGCAGCGCCTACGAGCAGTACTTC. The chain employs TRBV5-1 and TRBJ2-7; D gene unclear. Trimming cost V 0 bases and J 2 bases, with 6 bases left between them. CDR3 length: 13 amino acids. Per the germline V gene, CDR1 is SGHRS and CDR2 is YFSETQ.

The CDR3 spells CAWTGQNEKLFF. CDR3 in DNA: TGTGCCTGGACAGGGCAAAATGAAAAACTGTTTTTT. This rearrangement joins TRBV30 to TRBJ1-4; a weak D match, TRBD1 (5 bases). Trimming cost V 4 bases and J 5 bases, with 8 bases left between them. This CDR3 has 12 residues. Germline CDR1 reads GTSNPN; CDR2 reads SVGIG (reference sequence). The full variable domain, with the rest looked up from reference TRBV30 and TRBJ1-4, is SQTIHQWPATLVQPVGSPLSLECTVEGTSNPNLYWYRQAAGRGLQLLFYSVGIGQISSEVPQNLSASRPQDRQFILSSKKLLLSDSGFYLCAWTGQNEKLFFGSGTQLSVL.

A few counts support this clonotype. J is TRBJ1-1 and V is TRBV19; D is unclear. Per germline, CDR1 LNHDA and CDR2 SQIVND (reference sequence). V gave up 4 bases and J gave up 7 bases, with 10 bases separating them. CDR3 length equals 12 residues. Written as DNA, the CDR3 is TGTGCCAGTAGTACGGGGTCCCTTGAAGCTTTCTTT. As protein: CASSTGSLEAFF.

The V call is TRBV15, the J call TRBJ1-5; D unclear. V lost 0 bases and J 3 bases, leaving 9 bases between the germline ends. CDR3 length: 15 amino acids. Germline V gene data show CDR1 as LNHNV and CDR2 as YYDKDF (reference sequence). This chain's CDR3 is CATSRDPQANQPQHF. The CDR3 DNA follows: TGTGCCACCAGCAGAGATCCCCAGGCCAATCAGCCCCAGCATTTT.

This clonotype was counted only a few times. The V and J genes are TRBV2 and TRBJ1-2; 7 bases map to TRBD1. CDR1 is SNHLY, CDR2 FYNNEI, per germline. Trimming took 6 bases from V and 4 from J; bases not matched to a gene: 5. This CDR3 comprises 13 residues. The CDR3 coding sequence is TGTGCCAGCAGCTCACAGGGGCTCTATGGCTACACCTTC. This sequence encodes CASSSQGLYGYTF.